Listed below are T cell receptor beta chains from one sample, sequenced in a study of cytomegalovirus exposure and HLA in healthy donors. Clones were sequenced by immunoSEQ multiplex PCR, and TCRdb holds only the in-frame ones, with some missing. The sample contains some 120,000 clones, over 60% of which appear only once. Sample: PBMCs. The receptors were sampled from a woman in her thirties or forties in good health and CMV-seropositive. CDR3s include the opening cysteine and the closing phenylalanine or tryptophan. Each record gives: CDR3 DNA, CDR3 protein, clone size, D gene, V gene, J gene, CDR3 length. The D gene is left open where the match is weak. Size is stated for part of the rows, as once, few or many counts, or as a class when the clone is expanded.

CDR3 DNA: TGTGCCAGCAGCTTAAATCAGCGGACTATACAAGAGACCCAGTACTTC
CDR3 protein: CASSLNQRTIQETQYF
clone size: .
D gene: .
V gene: TRBV7-8
J gene: TRBJ2-5
CDR3 length: 16

CDR3 DNA: TGTGCCACCCGGGACAGCGGAAACACCATATATTTT
CDR3 protein: CATRDSGNTIYF
clone size: .
D gene: TRBD1
V gene: TRBV6-5
J gene: TRBJ1-3
CDR3 length: 12

CDR3 DNA: TGTGCCAGCAGCTTGGACGTCGGGGCCTACAATGAGCAGTTCTTC
CDR3 protein: CASSLDVGAYNEQFF
clone size: .
D gene: .
V gene: TRBV7-2
J gene: TRBJ2-1
CDR3 length: 15

CDR3 DNA: TGTGCCAGCAGCGAGTCCTATATTCTACGCGAGCAGTACTTC
CDR3 protein: CASSESYILREQYF
clone size: .
D gene: .
V gene: TRBV2
J gene: TRBJ2-7
CDR3 length: 14

CDR3 DNA: TGTGCCAGTAGCCTATTCCCGGGACAGGGGCAGAACACTGAAGCTTTCTTT
CDR3 protein: CASSLFPGQGQNTEAFF
clone size: few
D gene: TRBD1
V gene: TRBV19
J gene: TRBJ1-1
CDR3 length: 17

CDR3 DNA: TGCGCCAGCAGCTTAACCCCAGGGACTGGGGCCAACGTCCTGACTTTC
CDR3 protein: CASSLTPGTGANVLTF
clone size: .
D gene: .
V gene: TRBV5-1
J gene: TRBJ2-6
CDR3 length: 16

CDR3 DNA: TGTGCCAGCAGTCCGACGACGGGGATGAGCACCGGGGAGCTGTTTTTT
CDR3 protein: CASSPTTGMSTGELFF
clone size: .
D gene: .
V gene: TRBV28
J gene: TRBJ2-2
CDR3 length: 16

CDR3 DNA: TGCGCCAGCAGCTTGGAACAGGGAGGGGACTATGGCTACACCTTC
CDR3 protein: CASSLEQGGDYGYTF
clone size: once
D gene: .
V gene: TRBV5-1
J gene: TRBJ1-2
CDR3 length: 15

CDR3 DNA: TGCGCCAGCAGTGCCAGCCTAGGGAGGACCGGGGAGCTGTTTTTT
CDR3 protein: CASSASLGRTGELFF
clone size: once
D gene: .
V gene: TRBV5-1
J gene: TRBJ2-2
CDR3 length: 15

CDR3 DNA: TGCAGCGTTGAAGAGCCGGAGTATACGCAGTATTTT
CDR3 protein: CSVEEPEYTQYF
clone size: .
D gene: .
V gene: TRBV29-1
J gene: TRBJ2-3
CDR3 length: 12

CDR3 DNA: TGTGCCAGCAGCGTAGAGCAAGCGGTGGTCGGTGAGCAGTTCTTC
CDR3 protein: CASSVEQAVVGEQFF
clone size: .
D gene: .
V gene: TRBV9
J gene: TRBJ2-1
CDR3 length: 15

CDR3 DNA: TGTGCCAGCAGTCGGCAAGAGACCCAGTACTTC
CDR3 protein: CASSRQETQYF
clone size: .
D gene: .
V gene: TRBV2
J gene: TRBJ2-5
CDR3 length: 11

CDR3 DNA: TGTGCCAGCAGTTTAATAGTTAACACTGAAGCTTTCTTT
CDR3 protein: CASSLIVNTEAFF
clone size: .
D gene: .
V gene: TRBV28
J gene: TRBJ1-1
CDR3 length: 13

CDR3 DNA: TGTGCCAGCAGCTTAGACAGGGGGCCCTATGGCTACACCTTC
CDR3 protein: CASSLDRGPYGYTF
clone size: once
D gene: TRBD1
V gene: TRBV28
J gene: TRBJ1-2
CDR3 length: 14

CDR3 DNA: TGTGCCAGCAGCTTAAGGCCTAGCGGGGTAGAGACCCAGTACTTC
CDR3 protein: CASSLRPSGVETQYF
clone size: .
D gene: TRBD2
V gene: TRBV7-2
J gene: TRBJ2-5
CDR3 length: 15

CDR3 DNA: TGTGCCAGCAGCTCACCTCTGGGCGGGAGGGGTAGCACAGATACGCAGTATTTT
CDR3 protein: CASSSPLGGRGSTDTQYF
clone size: .
D gene: TRBD2
V gene: TRBV7-2
J gene: TRBJ2-3
CDR3 length: 18

CDR3 DNA: TGCGCCAGCAGCCAAGATTCCAGGGGAGATAATTCACCCCTCCACTTT
CDR3 protein: CASSQDSRGDNSPLHF
clone size: .
D gene: .
V gene: TRBV4-1
J gene: TRBJ1-6
CDR3 length: 16

CDR3 DNA: TGCAGCGCTACAGGGGGGAGCTACGAGCAGTACTTC
CDR3 protein: CSATGGSYEQYF
clone size: .
D gene: TRBD1
V gene: TRBV29-1
J gene: TRBJ2-7
CDR3 length: 12

CDR3 DNA: TGTGCCTGGAGGAGGGACAGGGGAGAGACCCAGTACTTC
CDR3 protein: CAWRRDRGETQYF
clone size: .
D gene: TRBD1
V gene: TRBV30
J gene: TRBJ2-5
CDR3 length: 13

CDR3 DNA: TGTGCCAGCAGCTCCCCGACTAGCGGGAGGCTCAATGAGCAGTTCTTC
CDR3 protein: CASSSPTSGRLNEQFF
clone size: .
D gene: TRBD2
V gene: TRBV7-2
J gene: TRBJ2-1
CDR3 length: 16

CDR3 DNA: TGTGCCAGCAGCTTAGGGGGCTCTGTGGGTCGCTACGAGCAGTACTTC
CDR3 protein: CASSLGGSVGRYEQYF
clone size: .
D gene: .
V gene: TRBV7-8
J gene: TRBJ2-7
CDR3 length: 16

CDR3 DNA: TGTGCCACCCAACTAGCGGGAGGACACGAGCAGTACTTC
CDR3 protein: CATQLAGGHEQYF
clone size: .
D gene: TRBD2
V gene: TRBV2
J gene: TRBJ2-7
CDR3 length: 13

CDR3 DNA: TGTGCCAGCAGACGGGCGGGCAGGCAAGAGACCCAGTACTTC
CDR3 protein: CASRRAGRQETQYF
clone size: once
D gene: .
V gene: TRBV28
J gene: TRBJ2-5
CDR3 length: 14

CDR3 DNA: TGTGCCAGCAGCTGGTCTCCGAGCTCCTATAATTCACCCCTCCACTTT
CDR3 protein: CASSWSPSSYNSPLHF
clone size: few
D gene: .
V gene: TRBV7-9
J gene: TRBJ1-6
CDR3 length: 16

CDR3 DNA: TGTGCCAGCAGGGGGGCTCAAGAGACCCAGTACTTC
CDR3 protein: CASRGAQETQYF
clone size: .
D gene: .
V gene: TRBV4-2
J gene: TRBJ2-5
CDR3 length: 12

CDR3 DNA: TGTGCCAGCGGTGTAATCGAGGGAGCGACAGATACGCAGTATTTT
CDR3 protein: CASGVIEGATDTQYF
clone size: .
D gene: .
V gene: TRBV28
J gene: TRBJ2-3
CDR3 length: 15

CDR3 DNA: TGTGCCAGCAGTAGTCGAGGGGGGGTCGAGCAGTACTTC
CDR3 protein: CASSSRGGVEQYF
clone size: .
D gene: .
V gene: TRBV2
J gene: TRBJ2-7
CDR3 length: 13

CDR3 DNA: TGTGCCAGCAGCTCGACAGGCCGCACAGATACGCAGTATTTT
CDR3 protein: CASSSTGRTDTQYF
clone size: .
D gene: .
V gene: TRBV13
J gene: TRBJ2-3
CDR3 length: 14

CDR3 DNA: TGTGCCATCAGCCGGGACAGTTCCGGGGAGCTATTTTTT
CDR3 protein: CAISRDSSGELFF
clone size: .
D gene: TRBD1
V gene: TRBV10-3
J gene: TRBJ2-2
CDR3 length: 13

CDR3 DNA: TGTGCCAGCAGCCATAACAGGGTATGGACTAATGAAAAACTGTTTTTT
CDR3 protein: CASSHNRVWTNEKLFF
clone size: few
D gene: .
V gene: TRBV6-6
J gene: TRBJ1-4
CDR3 length: 16

CDR3 DNA: TGTGCCAGCAGCCCCCTAGGAGAAGCTGGGGCCAACGTCCTGACTTTC
CDR3 protein: CASSPLGEAGANVLTF
clone size: .
D gene: .
V gene: TRBV9
J gene: TRBJ2-6
CDR3 length: 16

CDR3 DNA: TGTGCCAGCACTGGTAGCGGGGGCACCGGGGAGCTGTTTTTT
CDR3 protein: CASTGSGGTGELFF
clone size: .
D gene: TRBD2
V gene: TRBV2
J gene: TRBJ2-2
CDR3 length: 14

CDR3 DNA: TGTGCCAGCAGCTTTGTAGGGGCGGATGGCTACACCTTC
CDR3 protein: CASSFVGADGYTF
clone size: once
D gene: .
V gene: TRBV7-9
J gene: TRBJ1-2
CDR3 length: 13

CDR3 DNA: TGTGCCAGCAGTCCCGGGACTAGCGGTTTCAGCTCCTACAATGAGCAGTTCTTC
CDR3 protein: CASSPGTSGFSSYNEQFF
clone size: .
D gene: TRBD2
V gene: TRBV7-6
J gene: TRBJ2-1
CDR3 length: 18

CDR3 DNA: TGTGCCACCAGCGGGACTAGGGCGAACACCGGGGAGCTGTTTTTT
CDR3 protein: CATSGTRANTGELFF
clone size: .
D gene: TRBD2
V gene: TRBV15
J gene: TRBJ2-2
CDR3 length: 15

CDR3 DNA: TGTGCCAGTAGTAAGGGACAGGCCGGAGAAAAACTGTTTTTT
CDR3 protein: CASSKGQAGEKLFF
clone size: .
D gene: TRBD1
V gene: TRBV19
J gene: TRBJ1-4
CDR3 length: 14